The source of this T cell receptor (beta chain) is a study of T cell responses to AZD1222 COVID-19 vaccine. Study-wide background: Pooled together were second doses at about 4 or about 12 weeks.

V shed 3 bases, J shed 5 bases, and the junction held 7 bases outside the gene matches. The CDR3 runs 15 residues. CDR1 and CDR2 from the germline V gene are MNHEY and SMNVEV (reference sequence). With respect to this clone: Its antigen is undetermined.

Data came from immunoSEQ multiplex PCR; TCRdb stores just in-frame clones and leaves some out. The table shows approximately 85,000 clones, with approximately 86% occurring only once. Study-wide results and caveats: No repertoire was sampled before or during the peak T cell response, only after it. Nearly half of the spike-specific TCRs reportedly recognize variant regions that carry no mutations. Just a handful of AZD1222 recipients tested seropositive at baseline.

This TCR derives from an adult in good health. The input for sequencing was peripheral blood, taken on day 0 of AZD1222 vaccination. This chain uses TRBV27 with TRBJ2-1; TRBD1 matches at 7 bases. The CDR3 region has the DNA TGTGCCAGCAGTTTTGGCGCCAGGGGGAACAATGAGCAGTTCTTC. This codes for CASSFGARGNNEQFF.